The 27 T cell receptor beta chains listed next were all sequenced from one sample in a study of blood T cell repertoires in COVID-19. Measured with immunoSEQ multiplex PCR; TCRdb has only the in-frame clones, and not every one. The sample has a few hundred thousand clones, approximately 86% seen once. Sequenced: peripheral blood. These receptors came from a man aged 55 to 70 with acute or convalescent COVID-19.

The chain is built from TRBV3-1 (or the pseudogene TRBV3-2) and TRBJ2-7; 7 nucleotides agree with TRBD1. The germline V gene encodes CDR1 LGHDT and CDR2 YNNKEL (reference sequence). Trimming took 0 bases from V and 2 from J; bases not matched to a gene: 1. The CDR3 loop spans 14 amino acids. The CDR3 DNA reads TGTGCCAGCAGCCAAGACGGACAGGCCTACGAGCAGTACTTC. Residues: CASSQDGQAYEQYF.

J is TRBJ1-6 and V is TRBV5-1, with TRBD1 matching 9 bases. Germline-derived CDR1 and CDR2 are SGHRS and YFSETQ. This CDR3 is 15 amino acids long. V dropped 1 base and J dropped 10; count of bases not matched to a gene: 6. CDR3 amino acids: CASSLSGTGNSPLHF. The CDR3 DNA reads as TGCGCCAGCAGCTTGTCGGGGACAGGGAACTCACCCCTCCACTTT. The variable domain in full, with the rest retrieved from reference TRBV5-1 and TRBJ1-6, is KAGVTQTPRYLIKTRGQQVTLSCSPISGHRSVSWYQQTPGQGLQFLFEYFSETQRNKGNFPGRFSGRQFSNSRSEMNVSTLELGDSALYLCASSLSGTGNSPLHFGNGTRLTVT.

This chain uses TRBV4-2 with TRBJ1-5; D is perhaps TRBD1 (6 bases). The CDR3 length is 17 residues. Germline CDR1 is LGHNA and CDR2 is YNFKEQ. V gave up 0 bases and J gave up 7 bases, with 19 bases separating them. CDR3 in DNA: TGTGCCAGCAGCCAAGAACACACAGGGTTTGGAAGGCAGCCCCAGCATTTT. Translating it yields CASSQEHTGFGRQPQHF.

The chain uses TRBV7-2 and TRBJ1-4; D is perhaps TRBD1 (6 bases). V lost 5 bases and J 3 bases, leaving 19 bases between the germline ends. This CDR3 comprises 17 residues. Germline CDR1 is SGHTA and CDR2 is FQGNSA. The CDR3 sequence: CASSQLGGVRANEKLFF. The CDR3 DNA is TGTGCCAGCAGCCAACTAGGGGGGGTCAGGGCTAATGAAAAACTGTTTTTT.

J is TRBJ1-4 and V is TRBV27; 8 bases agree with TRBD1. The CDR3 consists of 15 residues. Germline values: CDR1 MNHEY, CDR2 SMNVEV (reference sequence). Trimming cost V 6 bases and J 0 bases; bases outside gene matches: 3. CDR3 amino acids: CASRGQGATNEKLFF. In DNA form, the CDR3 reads TGTGCCAGCAGAGGACAGGGTGCAACTAATGAAAAACTGTTTTTT.

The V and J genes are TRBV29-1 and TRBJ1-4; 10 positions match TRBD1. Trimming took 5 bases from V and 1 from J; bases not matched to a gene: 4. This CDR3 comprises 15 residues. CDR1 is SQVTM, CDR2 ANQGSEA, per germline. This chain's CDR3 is CSVFRTGGTNEKLFF. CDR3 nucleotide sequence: TGCAGCGTTTTCAGGACAGGGGGAACTAATGAAAAACTGTTTTTT.

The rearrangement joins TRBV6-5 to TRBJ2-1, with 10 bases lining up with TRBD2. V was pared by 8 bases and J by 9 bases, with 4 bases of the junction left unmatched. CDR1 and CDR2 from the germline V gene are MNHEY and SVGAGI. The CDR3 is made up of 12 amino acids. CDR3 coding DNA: TGTGCCAGCCACCGACTAGCGGGTGAGCAGTTCTTC. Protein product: CASHRLAGEQFF.

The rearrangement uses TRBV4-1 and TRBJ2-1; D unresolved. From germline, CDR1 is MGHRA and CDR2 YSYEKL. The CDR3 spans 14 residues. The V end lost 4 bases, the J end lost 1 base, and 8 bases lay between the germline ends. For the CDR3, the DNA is TGCGCCAGCAGCCGGCCTGGTTCCTACAATGAGCAGTTCTTC. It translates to CASSRPGSYNEQFF.

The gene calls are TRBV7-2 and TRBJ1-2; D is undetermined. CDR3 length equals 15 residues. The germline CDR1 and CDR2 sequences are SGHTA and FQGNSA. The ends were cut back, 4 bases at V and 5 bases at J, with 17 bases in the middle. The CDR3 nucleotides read TGTGCCAGCAGCTCCTACACCCCGGGAACATATGGCTACACCTTC. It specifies CASSSYTPGTYGYTF.

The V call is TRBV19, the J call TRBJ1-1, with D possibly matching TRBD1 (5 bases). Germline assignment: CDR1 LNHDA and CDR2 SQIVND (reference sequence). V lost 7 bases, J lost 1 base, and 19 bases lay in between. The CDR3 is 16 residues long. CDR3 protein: CASTSGGGRPNTEAFF. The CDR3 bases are TGTGCCAGTACCTCTGGGGGGGGACGGCCGAACACTGAAGCTTTCTTT. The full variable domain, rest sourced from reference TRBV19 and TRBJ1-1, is DGGITQSPKYLFRKEGQNVTLSCEQNLNHDAMYWYRQDPGQGLRLIYYSQIVNDFQKGDIAEGYSVSREKKESFPLTVTSAQKNPTAFYLCASTSGGGRPNTEAFFGQGTRLTVV.

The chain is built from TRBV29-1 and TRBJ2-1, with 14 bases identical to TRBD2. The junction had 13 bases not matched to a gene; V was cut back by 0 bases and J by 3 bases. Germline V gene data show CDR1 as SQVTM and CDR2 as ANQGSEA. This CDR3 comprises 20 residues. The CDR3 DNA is TGCAGCGTTGAAGATCGGACGACTAGCGGGGGGGTCCGACTCTACAATGAGCAGTTCTTC. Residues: CSVEDRTTSGGVRLYNEQFF.

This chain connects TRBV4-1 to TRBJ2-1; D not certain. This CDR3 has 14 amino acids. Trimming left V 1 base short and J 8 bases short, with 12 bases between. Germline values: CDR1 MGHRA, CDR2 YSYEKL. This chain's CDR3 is CASSQVHSGYEQFF. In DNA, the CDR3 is TGCGCCAGCAGCCAAGTGCACAGTGGCTATGAGCAGTTCTTC.

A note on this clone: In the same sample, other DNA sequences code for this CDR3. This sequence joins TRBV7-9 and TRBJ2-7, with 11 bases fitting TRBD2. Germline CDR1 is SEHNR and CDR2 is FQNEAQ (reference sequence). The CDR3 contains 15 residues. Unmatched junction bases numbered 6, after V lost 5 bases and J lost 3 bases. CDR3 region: CASSPGTSGGYEQYF. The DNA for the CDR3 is TGTGCCAGCAGCCCGGGGACTAGCGGAGGCTACGAGCAGTACTTC.

The CDR3 loop is CASSFPSGGGETQYF. The CDR3 DNA reads as TGTGCCAGCAGCTTCCCTAGCGGGGGTGGTGAGACCCAGTACTTC. The chain has TRBV5-6 and TRBJ2-5, with 10 bases aligning to TRBD2. CDR1 is SGHDT and CDR2 is YYEEEE in the germline V gene. The CDR3 is made up of 15 amino acids. After removal of 2 bases from V and 5 bases from J, the junction contained 6 bases not matched to a gene.

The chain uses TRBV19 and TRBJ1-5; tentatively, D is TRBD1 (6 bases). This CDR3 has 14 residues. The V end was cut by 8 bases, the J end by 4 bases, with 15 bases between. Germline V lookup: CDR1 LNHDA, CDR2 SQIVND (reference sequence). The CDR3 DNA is TGTGCCAGTCGACCCACAGGGTTGAATCAGCCCCAGCATTTT. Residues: CASRPTGLNQPQHF.

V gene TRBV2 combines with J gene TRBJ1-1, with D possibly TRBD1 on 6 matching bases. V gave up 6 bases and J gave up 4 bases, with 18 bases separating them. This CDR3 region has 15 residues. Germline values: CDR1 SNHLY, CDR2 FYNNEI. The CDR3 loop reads CASSKTRTGLTEAFF. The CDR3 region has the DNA TGTGCCAGCAGCAAGACAAGAACAGGGCTCACTGAAGCTTTCTTT.

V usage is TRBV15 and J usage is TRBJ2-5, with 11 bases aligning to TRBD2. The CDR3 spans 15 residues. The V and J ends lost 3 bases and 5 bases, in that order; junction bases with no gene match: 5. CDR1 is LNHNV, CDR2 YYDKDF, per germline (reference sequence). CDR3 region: CATSRASGGSETQYF. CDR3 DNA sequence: TGTGCCACCAGCAGGGCTAGCGGGGGGTCGGAGACCCAGTACTTC.

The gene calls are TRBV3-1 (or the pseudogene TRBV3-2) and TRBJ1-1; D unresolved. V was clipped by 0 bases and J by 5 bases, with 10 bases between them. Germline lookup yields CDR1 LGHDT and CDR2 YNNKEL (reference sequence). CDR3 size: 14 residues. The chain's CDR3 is CASSQDGEGTEAFF. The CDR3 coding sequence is TGTGCCAGCAGCCAAGATGGTGAGGGAACTGAAGCTTTCTTT.

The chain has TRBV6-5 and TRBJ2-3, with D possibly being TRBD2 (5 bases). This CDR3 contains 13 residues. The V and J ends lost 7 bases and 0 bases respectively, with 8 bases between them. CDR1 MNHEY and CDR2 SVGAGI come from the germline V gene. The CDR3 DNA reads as TGTGCCAGCATGGGCGGGAGCACAGATACGCAGTATTTT. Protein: CASMGGSTDTQYF.

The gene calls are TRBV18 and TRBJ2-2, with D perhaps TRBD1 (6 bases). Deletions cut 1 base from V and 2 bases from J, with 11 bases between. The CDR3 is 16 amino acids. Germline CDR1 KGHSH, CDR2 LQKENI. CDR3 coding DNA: TGTGCCAGCTCACCACGGGGGACAACTAACACCGGGGAGCTGTTTTTT. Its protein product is CASSPRGTTNTGELFF.

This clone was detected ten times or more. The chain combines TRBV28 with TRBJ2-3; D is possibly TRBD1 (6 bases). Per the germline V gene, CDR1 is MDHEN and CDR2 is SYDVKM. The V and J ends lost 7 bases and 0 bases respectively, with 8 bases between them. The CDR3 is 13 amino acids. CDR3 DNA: TGTGCCAGCAACAGGGACAGCACAGATACGCAGTATTTT. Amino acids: CASNRDSTDTQYF.

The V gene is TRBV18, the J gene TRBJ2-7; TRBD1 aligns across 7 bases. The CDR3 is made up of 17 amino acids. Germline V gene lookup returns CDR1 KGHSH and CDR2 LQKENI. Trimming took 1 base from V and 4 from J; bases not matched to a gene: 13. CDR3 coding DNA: TGTGCCAGCTCACCACAGGGGGCTGGCGGATGGTCTTACGAGCAGTACTTC. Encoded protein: CASSPQGAGGWSYEQYF. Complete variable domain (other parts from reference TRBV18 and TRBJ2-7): NAGVMQNPRHLVRRRGQEARLRCSPMKGHSHVYWYRQLPEEGLKFMVYLQKENIIDESGMPKERFSAEFPKEGPSILRIQQVVRGDSAAYFCASSPQGAGGWSYEQYFGPGTRLTVT.

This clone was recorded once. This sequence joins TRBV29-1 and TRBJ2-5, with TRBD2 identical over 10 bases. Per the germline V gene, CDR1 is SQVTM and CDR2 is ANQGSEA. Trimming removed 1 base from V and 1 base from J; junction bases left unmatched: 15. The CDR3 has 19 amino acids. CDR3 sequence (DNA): TGCAGCGTTGAAGGCGTTCTTCTAGCGGGGGAACTACTCCAAGAGACCCAGTACTTC. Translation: CSVEGVLLAGELLQETQYF.

The CDR3 loop reads CAWSTGQLNTEAFF. The CDR3 DNA reads TGTGCCTGGAGTACGGGACAACTTAACACTGAAGCTTTCTTT. The chain employs TRBV30 and TRBJ1-1, with a possible D match to TRBD1 (6 bases). In germline, CDR1 is GTSNPN, CDR2 SVGIG (reference sequence). Deletions cut 2 bases from V and 2 bases from J, with 12 bases between. The length of the CDR3 is 14 residues.

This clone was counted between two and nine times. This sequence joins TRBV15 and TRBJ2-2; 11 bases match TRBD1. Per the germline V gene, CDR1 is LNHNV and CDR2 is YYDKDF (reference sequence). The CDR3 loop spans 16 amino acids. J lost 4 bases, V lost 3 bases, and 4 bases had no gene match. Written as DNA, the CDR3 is TGTGCCACCAGCAGCCCCGGGACAGGGGGCACCGGGGAGCTGTTTTTT. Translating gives CATSSPGTGGTGELFF.

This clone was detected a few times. CDR3: CASSQVQGESEAFF. The CDR3 bases are TGTGCCAGCAGCCAAGTTCAGGGCGAGAGTGAAGCTTTCTTT. The chain uses TRBV3-1 (or the pseudogene TRBV3-2) and TRBJ1-1; tentatively, D is TRBD1 (5 bases). Germline lookup yields CDR1 LGHDT and CDR2 YNNKEL (reference sequence). The CDR3 spans 14 residues. With 1 base removed from V and 7 bases from J, the gap between germline ends came to 13 bases.

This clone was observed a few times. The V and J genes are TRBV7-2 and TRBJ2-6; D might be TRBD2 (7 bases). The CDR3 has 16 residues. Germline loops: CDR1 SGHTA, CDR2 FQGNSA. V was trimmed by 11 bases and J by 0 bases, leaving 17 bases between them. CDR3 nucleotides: TGTGCCGGGGGGGGGCAGGACAACTCTGGGGCCAACGTCCTGACTTTC. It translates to CAGGGQDNSGANVLTF.